This T cell receptor (beta chain) was sequenced during a study of CD8 T cells in Susac syndrome (dated by TCRdb to between 2019 and 2020). As for the study more broadly: The study used repertoire sequencing to test whether antigen drove CD8+ T cell activation and differentiation in Susac syndrome.

RNA was extracted using the RNeasy kit, and roughly 0.5 to 1 microgram was reverse transcribed with random hexamers. The immunoSEQ multiplex PCR assay, which covers 54 Vbeta and 13 Jbeta segments, was used to amplify TCR beta CDR3 regions. Bias from PCR amplification was corrected by using a synthetic template baseline for primer optimization and for computational correction. In the authors' own workflow: Only productive sequences were kept, with reads annotated to V, D and J genes according to IMGT and analyzed in immunoSEQ Analyzer. To calculate clonality, Shannon entropy was normalized by log2 of the number of productive unique sequences and then subtracted from one. For each patient and control, public and private clones were evaluated among the 100 most prevalent clones. Clones were defined as Susac-specific when absent from the healthy and MS cohorts, from fewer than 1,200 published viral clones and from other ImmuneACCESS disease sequences. TCRdb redid the processing of the public reads, applying fastp at Q25 and MiXCR, and retained in-frame beta chains. Each entry merges the rows of one CDR3 protein and shows their most common DNA and genes. The V and J calls, along with clone size, are taken from TCRdb and not from the paper's own processing. The table for this sample lists under 200,000 distinct CDR3 sequences; about 90% of them were counted only once. Around 0.08% of the sample is taken by the ten largest.

V has 1 base trimmed and J has 5 bases trimmed; junction bases matching no gene number 6. The CDR3, from cysteine to phenylalanine, totals 15 residues. Kept here is only the CDR3 DNA, which spans 45 bases and is read in frame from base 1. According to the germline V gene, CDR1 reads SGHVS and CDR2 reads FQNEAQ. High-throughput TCR beta sequencing profiled peripheral blood CD8+ and CD4+ T cells from healthy donors, Susac syndrome patients and multiple sclerosis patients. The healthy donors served as controls matched for age and sex. CD8+ TEMRA cells were enriched by FACS, while bulk CD8+ and CD4+ T cells were purified by magnetic negative isolation. Blood was collected in EDTA tubes and processed within 24 hours, with PBMCs isolated through density gradient centrifugation. PBMCs intended for TCR sequencing were frozen in liquid nitrogen and were later thawed in a 37 degrees C water bath. The sorted or isolated CD4+, CD8+ and CD8+ TEMRA cells reached a purity of at least 90%.

On the study overall, not on this receptor specifically: The number of individuals in the TCR sequencing and HLA analysis was acknowledged as relatively small.

The count of this clonotype is one. Its cognate antigen has yet to be identified. No base quality information exists; no much larger clone differs at one position. A lone read is weak support. The V and J segments used are TRBV7-8 and TRBJ2-3, and 7 bases in between align with TRBD2. The sequenced material came from CD4+ T cells from PBMCs. This sequence was found in a human donor in good health. The DNA sequence is as follows: TGTGCCAGCAGCTTAGGACTAGGGAGGGGAGATACGCAGTATTTT. This yields the protein CASSLGLGRGDTQYF.